A single sample is the source of the 6 T cell receptor beta chains below, sequenced in a study of control samples from healthy donors and cancer patients. Using immunoSEQ multiplex PCR, the repertoire was profiled, and TCRdb retains in-frame clones only, with some absent. The profile covers fewer than 40,000 clones, with 80% to 95% appearing a single time and under 2% taken by the ten largest. Sample: PBMCs. These receptors were obtained from a man aged 40-50 years with colorectal cancer.

The chain joins TRBV2 to TRBJ2-7, with D tentatively TRBD1 (5 bases). CDR3 length: 15 amino acids. Trimming pared 6 bases from V and 1 base from J, leaving 16 bases between. From germline, CDR1 is SNHLY and CDR2 FYNNEI. The CDR3 region has the DNA TGTGCCAGCAGCCCTCTAGACAGCCTTTCCTACGAGCAGTACTTC. It encodes CASSPLDSLSYEQYF. Drawing the rest from reference TRBV2 and TRBJ2-7, the complete variable domain is EPEVTQTPSHQVTQMGQEVILRCVPISNHLYFYWYRQILGQKVEFLVSFYNNEISEKSEIFDDQFSVERPDGSNFTLKIRSTKLEDSAMYFCASSPLDSLSYEQYFGPGTRLTVT.

This clone was seen only a few times. The chain carries TRBV7-2 and TRBJ2-5; D gene unclear. V was trimmed by 3 bases and J by 4 bases, leaving 12 bases between them. CDR1 is SGHTA and CDR2 is FQGNSA in the germline V gene. This CDR3 has 14 residues. Here the CDR3 reads CASSLGPSAETQYF. The CDR3 bases are TGTGCCAGCAGCTTGGGCCCCTCCGCAGAGACCCAGTACTTC. Drawing the rest from reference TRBV7-2 and TRBJ2-5, the complete variable domain is GAGVSQSPSNKVTEKGKDVELRCDPISGHTALYWYRQSLGQGLEFLIYFQGNSAPDKSGLPSDRFSAERTGGSVSTLTIQRTQQEDSAVYLCASSLGPSAETQYFGPGTRLLVL.

V gene TRBV10-2 combines with J gene TRBJ1-2, with D tentatively TRBD1 (5 bases). Deletions cut 2 bases from V and 2 bases from J, with 9 bases between. The CDR3 is made up of 14 amino acids. CDR1 is WSHSY and CDR2 is SAAADI in the germline V gene. The CDR3 DNA reads TGCGCCAGCAGTGAGGGGGGGGAAAACTATGGCTACACCTTC. Its translation is CASSEGGENYGYTF.

The rearrangement links TRBV11-3 to TRBJ1-5, with D perhaps matching TRBD1 (6 bases). The CDR3 sequence is 13 residues long. Trimming took off 5 bases at V and 4 bases at J, with 9 bases between the two ends. Germline V lookup: CDR1 SGHNT, CDR2 YENEEA. CDR3 residues: CASSPGENQPQHF. The CDR3 DNA follows: TGTGCCAGCAGCCCAGGGGAAAATCAGCCCCAGCATTTT.

V usage is TRBV18 and J usage is TRBJ1-1; maybe TRBD1 (5 bases). V shed 2 bases and J shed 0 bases, with 22 bases lying between them. CDR3 length: 19 residues. The germline V gene encodes CDR1 KGHSH and CDR2 LQKENI. CDR3 amino acids: CASSPGWGNKGGLNTEAFF. DNA for the CDR3: TGTGCCAGCTCACCAGGATGGGGGAATAAGGGTGGGTTGAACACTGAAGCTTTCTTT.

This sequence joins TRBV3-1 (or the pseudogene TRBV3-2) and TRBJ2-7, with D perhaps TRBD1 (6 bases). V was pared by 1 base and J by 2 bases, with 9 bases between. The CDR3 totals 14 residues. Germline CDR1 LGHDT, CDR2 YNNKEL (reference sequence). The CDR3, as DNA: TGTGCCAGCAGCCAAGCAGGGGCGACCTACGAGCAGTACTTC. Protein product: CASSQAGATYEQYF.